Shown below are 12 T cell receptor beta chains from a single sample sequenced in a study of blood T cells in healthy people across ages. With a J-beta primer mix and a sample-barcoded 5' primer, a second PCR ran about 7 to 11 cycles. TCRdb re-derived calls from the 5' RACE reads in MiXCR, one entry per CDR3 protein. The repertoire holds under 1 million distinct CDR3 sequences, with around 45% as singletons. The sample was blood. The source is a man aged 60 to 75 in good health.

This clonotype was counted once. The rearrangement joins TRBV20-1 to TRBJ2-1; D tentatively reads TRBD1 or TRBD2 (6 bases each). Trimming left V 1 base short and J 0 bases short, with 10 bases between. This CDR3 spans 15 amino acids. The germline V gene encodes CDR1 DFQATT and CDR2 SNEGSKA (reference sequence). CDR3 sequence: CSARAEGGSYNEQFF. CDR3 sequence (DNA): TGCAGTGCTAGAGCGGAGGGGGGCTCCTACAATGAGCAGTTCTTC.

The rearrangement links TRBV6-1 to TRBJ2-7; D may be TRBD1 (6 bases). V was pared by 2 bases and J by 1 base, with 15 bases between. Germline lookup yields CDR1 MNHNS and CDR2 SASEGT. The CDR3 sequence is 16 residues long. CDR3 nucleotide sequence: TGTGCCAGCAGTGAAAAGGTTGCAGGGGTGTCCTACGAGCAGTACTTC. Translating it yields CASSEKVAGVSYEQYF.

Details on this clonotype: A single base separates this from a much larger clone, so it may be a read error. The chain is built from TRBV29-1 and TRBJ2-7, with 9 bases aligning to TRBD1. J was trimmed by 2 bases and V by 6 bases; bases with no gene match: 11. Germline assignment: CDR1 SQVTM and CDR2 ANQGSEA. The length of the CDR3 is 15 residues. CDR3 nucleotides: TGCAGCGTAACCTGTCCGGGACAGGGAACCTACGAGCAGTACTTC. Translating it yields CSVTCPGQGTYEQYF.

This clonotype was seen a few times. The chain couples TRBV30 to TRBJ1-6, with D perhaps matching TRBD1 (6 bases). CDR1 and CDR2 (germline): GTSNPN, SVGIG (reference sequence). V was pared by 4 bases and J by 9 bases, with 13 bases between. This CDR3 has 13 amino acids. The DNA for the CDR3 is TGTGCCTGGACAGGGGATAAGGGTTCACCCCTCCACTTT. Its protein product is CAWTGDKGSPLHF.

A few counts support this clonotype. In DNA, the CDR3 is TGCGCCAGCAGCACCCCCATCCCCGGCGACACCTACGAGCAGTACTTC. Translating gives CASSTPIPGDTYEQYF. V is TRBV5-1 and J is TRBJ2-7; D is unclear. V lost 4 bases to trimming and J lost 2 bases, with 19 bases between them. This CDR3 region has 16 residues. The germline V gene encodes CDR1 SGHRS and CDR2 YFSETQ.

The rearrangement joins TRBV3-1 to TRBJ1-1, with 11 bases identical to TRBD1. The germline gives CDR1 LGHDT, CDR2 YNNKEL (reference sequence). The ends lost 0 bases at V and 0 bases at J; junction bases unmatched: 6. The CDR3 is made up of 18 amino acids. The CDR3 bases are TGTGCCAGCAGCCAAGATCGGGACAGGGGGTCGCTGAACACTGAAGCTTTCTTT. This sequence encodes CASSQDRDRGSLNTEAFF. The variable domain in full, completed from reference TRBV3-1 and TRBJ1-1, reads DTAVSQTPKYLVTQMGNDKSIKCEQNLGHDTMYWYKQDSKKFLKIMFSYNNKELIINETVPNRFSPKSPDKAHLNLHINSLELGDSAVYFCASSQDRDRGSLNTEAFFGQGTRLTVV.

V and J are TRBV3-1 and TRBJ2-1; tentatively, D is TRBD1 or TRBD2 (5 bases each). This CDR3 is 14 amino acids long. V was cut by 4 bases and J by 9 bases, with 16 bases left in between. In germline, CDR1 is LGHDT, CDR2 YNNKEL (reference sequence). In DNA form, the CDR3 reads TGTGCCAGCAGCCCCCCGGGGCGCGTGGGTGAGCAGTTCTTC. Translated: CASSPPGRVGEQFF.

V usage is TRBV28 and J usage is TRBJ1-1; TRBD1 is a possible D gene (5 bases). Germline V gene data show CDR1 as MDHEN and CDR2 as SYDVKM. V lost 6 bases, J lost 0 bases, and 17 bases lay in between. The CDR3 is made up of 16 amino acids. The CDR3 here is CASSPRGSFMNTEAFF. The CDR3 DNA sequence: TGTGCCAGCAGCCCTAGGGGATCCTTCATGAACACTGAAGCTTTCTTT.

J is TRBJ1-4 and V is TRBV6-2 or TRBV6-3, with 9 bases that match TRBD1. The CDR3 covers 15 residues. CDR1 and CDR2 from the germline V gene are MNHEY and SVGEGT. J was trimmed by 5 bases and V by 3 bases; bases with no gene match: 4. The CDR3 loop is CASSYTGQGNEKLFF. CDR3 coding DNA: TGTGCCAGCAGTTATACCGGACAGGGGAATGAAAAACTGTTTTTT.

The table lists this clonotype with a few counts. The rearrangement uses TRBV2 and TRBJ2-1; TRBD2 agrees at 8 bases. Germline trimming cut 3 bases from V and 0 bases from J; bases unmatched to any gene: 7. Germline CDR1 is SNHLY and CDR2 is FYNNEI. The CDR3 runs 17 residues. This CDR3 is CASSELSGGSSYNEQFF. The DNA of the CDR3 is TGTGCCAGCAGTGAGCTGAGCGGGGGCTCCTCCTACAATGAGCAGTTCTTC.

This clonotype appeared a single time. V gene TRBV6-2 or TRBV6-3 combines with J gene TRBJ2-5, with 7 bases aligning to TRBD1. Germline assignment: CDR1 MNHEY and CDR2 SVGEGT. This CDR3 is built from 15 residues. Trimming took 5 bases from V and 4 from J; bases not matched to a gene: 10. The CDR3 is CASSTGERSGETQYF. DNA of the CDR3: TGTGCCAGCAGTACAGGGGAGCGATCGGGAGAGACCCAGTACTTC.

The gene calls are TRBV6-1 and TRBJ2-1; D not resolved. The length of the CDR3 is 12 residues. Trimming stripped 6 bases from V and 3 bases from J, with 6 bases between. CDR1 MNHNS and CDR2 SASEGT come from the germline V gene. CDR3 in amino acids: CASRVDYNEQFF. The CDR3, as DNA: TGTGCCAGCAGGGTCGACTACAATGAGCAGTTCTTC.